Listed below are T cell receptor beta chains from one sample, sequenced in a study of T cell repertoires in cytomegalovirus infection. MiXCR, applied by TCRdb to the reads, yields one record per CDR3 protein. The table has more than 150,000 distinct CDR3 sequences, around 20% seen once. The source material was PBMCs. These receptors all come from a human donor in good health (CMV status not recorded). Some clones in this sample may be carry-over from other donors' samples. CDR3s include the opening cysteine and the closing phenylalanine or tryptophan. D genes are given only for firm matches. Expanded clones are given a class, and other clones once, few, many or no size at all.

j_gene: TRBJ2-1
abundance: NA
v_gene: TRBV2
d_gene: TRBD1
len: 15
CDR3aa: CASSEGQGAWNEQFF
CDR3nt: TGTGCCAGCAGTGAAGGGCAGGGGGCATGGAATGAGCAGTTCTTC

j_gene: TRBJ2-7
abundance: few
v_gene: TRBV19
d_gene: TRBD1
len: 14
CDR3aa: CASSNRGSAYEQYF
CDR3nt: TGTGCCAGTAGTAACAGGGGAAGCGCCTACGAGCAGTACTTC

j_gene: TRBJ2-7
abundance: many
v_gene: TRBV30
d_gene: NA
len: 14
CDR3aa: CAWSVGQGGYEQYF
CDR3nt: TGTGCCTGGAGTGTTGGGCAGGGCGGCTACGAGCAGTACTTC

j_gene: TRBJ2-7
abundance: few
v_gene: TRBV7-2
d_gene: NA
len: 14
CDR3aa: CASSFRWPLHEQYF
CDR3nt: TGTGCCAGCAGCTTTAGATGGCCCCTCCACGAGCAGTACTTC

j_gene: TRBJ2-1
abundance: NA
v_gene: TRBV7-2
d_gene: TRBD2
len: 15
CDR3aa: CASSLGLAAPNEQFF
CDR3nt: TGTGCCAGCAGCTTAGGTCTAGCGGCCCCCAATGAGCAGTTCTTC

j_gene: TRBJ2-1
abundance: few
v_gene: TRBV10-3
d_gene: TRBD2
len: 15
CDR3aa: CATQLAGGPLDEQFF
CDR3nt: TGTGCCACCCAACTAGCGGGAGGCCCTTTGGATGAGCAGTTCTTC

j_gene: TRBJ1-1
abundance: few
v_gene: TRBV11-1
d_gene: TRBD1
len: 13
CDR3aa: CASTDTGDPEAFF
CDR3nt: TGTGCCAGCACGGACACAGGGGATCCTGAAGCTTTCTTT

j_gene: TRBJ2-7
abundance: few
v_gene: TRBV11-2
d_gene: NA
len: 16
CDR3aa: CASSSFSRDGSYEQYF
CDR3nt: TGTGCCAGCTCCTCTTTTTCCCGGGATGGATCCTACGAGCAGTACTTC

j_gene: TRBJ1-4
abundance: NA
v_gene: TRBV2
d_gene: NA
len: 12
CDR3aa: CASLEPRTGPRF
CDR3nt: TGTGCCAGTCTCGAGCCTAGGACTGGGCCCCGTTTT

j_gene: TRBJ2-7
abundance: many
v_gene: TRBV7-9
d_gene: NA
len: 16
CDR3aa: CASSSYPPTGNYEQYF
CDR3nt: TGTGCCAGCAGCTCCTATCCTCCGACAGGAAACTACGAGCAGTACTTC

j_gene: TRBJ2-7
abundance: NA
v_gene: TRBV7-3
d_gene: NA
len: 13
CDR3aa: CASSSGPTGEQYF
CDR3nt: TGTGCCAGCAGCTCTGGGCCAACAGGCGAGCAGTACTTC

j_gene: TRBJ1-3
abundance: NA
v_gene: TRBV29-1
d_gene: NA
len: 15
CDR3aa: CSVAWGLSSGNTIYF
CDR3nt: TGCAGCGTTGCGTGGGGTTTGTCCTCTGGAAACACCATATATTTT

j_gene: TRBJ1-5
abundance: NA
v_gene: TRBV19
d_gene: NA
len: 13
CDR3aa: CASSIPGWEPQHF
CDR3nt: TGTGCCAGTAGTATACCAGGATGGGAGCCCCAGCATTTT

j_gene: TRBJ2-7
abundance: medium-sized
v_gene: TRBV25-1
d_gene: NA
len: 13
CDR3aa: CASSTQGSHEQYF
CDR3nt: TGTGCCAGCAGTACACAGGGTTCCCACGAGCAGTACTTC

j_gene: TRBJ1-2
abundance: NA
v_gene: TRBV12-5
d_gene: NA
len: 14
CDR3aa: CASGLTRDLDGYTF
CDR3nt: TGTGCTAGTGGTTTGACCAGGGATTTGGATGGCTACACCTTC

j_gene: TRBJ2-2
abundance: NA
v_gene: TRBV7-2
d_gene: NA
len: 16
CDR3aa: CASSLSSLAGTGELFF
CDR3nt: TGTGCCAGCAGCTTATCCTCCCTCGCGGGGACCGGGGAGCTGTTTTTT

j_gene: TRBJ2-7
abundance: few
v_gene: TRBV7-9
d_gene: NA
len: 16
CDR3aa: CASSDGVLGFSYEQYF
CDR3nt: TGTGCCAGCAGCGACGGGGTGCTGGGTTTCTCCTACGAGCAGTACTTC

j_gene: TRBJ1-1
abundance: NA
v_gene: TRBV4-1
d_gene: TRBD1
len: 16
CDR3aa: CASSHLSTGRNTEAFF
CDR3nt: TGCGCCAGCAGCCATCTATCGACAGGGAGGAACACTGAAGCTTTCTTT

j_gene: TRBJ2-2
abundance: few
v_gene: TRBV7-8
d_gene: NA
len: 16
CDR3aa: CASSLGAGLNTGELFF
CDR3nt: TGTGCCAGCAGCTTAGGGGCGGGACTGAACACCGGGGAGCTGTTTTTT

j_gene: TRBJ1-2
abundance: many
v_gene: TRBV7-2
d_gene: NA
len: 14
CDR3aa: CASSMRTPERGYTF
CDR3nt: TGTGCCAGCAGCATGCGGACCCCAGAACGTGGCTACACCTTC